This entry concerns a single T cell receptor beta chain. Germline V lookup: CDR1 SGHVS, CDR2 FQNEAQ. Trimming took 1 base from V and 0 from J, leaving 18 bases between them. CDR3 length: 18 residues. This specimen belongs to a study of blood T cell repertoires in COVID-19. Using immunoSEQ multiplex PCR, the repertoire was profiled, and TCRdb retains in-frame clones only, with some absent. The repertoire includes roughly 14,000 clones, about 87% of them detected once, and more than 4.5% sits in the top ten. Sample: peripheral blood. The chain links TRBV7-8 to TRBJ1-1, with D maybe TRBD1 (6 bases). The TCR was taken from a human donor in a cohort sampled during active COVID-19. CDR3 DNA sequence: TGTGCCAGCAGCTTAGGTACGGGCAGGGGCACGATGAACACTGAAGCTTTCTTT. Translated: CASSLGTGRGTMNTEAFF.